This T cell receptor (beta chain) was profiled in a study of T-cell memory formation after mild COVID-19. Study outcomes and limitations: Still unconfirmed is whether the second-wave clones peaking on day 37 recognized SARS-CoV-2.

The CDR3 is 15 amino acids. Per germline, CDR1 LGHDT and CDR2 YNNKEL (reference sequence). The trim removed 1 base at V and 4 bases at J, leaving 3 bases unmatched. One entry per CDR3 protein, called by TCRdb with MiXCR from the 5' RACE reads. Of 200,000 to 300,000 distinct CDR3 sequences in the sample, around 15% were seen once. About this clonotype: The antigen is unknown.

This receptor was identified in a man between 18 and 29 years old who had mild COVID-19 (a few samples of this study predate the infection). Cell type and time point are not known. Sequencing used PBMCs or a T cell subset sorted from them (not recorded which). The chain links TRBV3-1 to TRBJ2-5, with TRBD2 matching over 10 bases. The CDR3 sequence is CASSQAGTSVETQYF. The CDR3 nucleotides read TGTGCCAGCAGCCAAGCCGGGACTAGCGTAGAGACCCAGTACTTC.